The rows below give T cell receptor beta chains drawn from one sample of a study of shared clonotypes between healthy human individuals. TCRdb's table, derived via immunoSEQ multiplex PCR, lists solely in-frame clones and lacks some. Found here are around 610,000 clones, around 96% of them singletons; the top ten hold approximately 0.1%. The sequencing input was naive CD8+ T cells sorted from blood. These receptors were obtained from a woman aged 25-40 years in good health. CDR3s include the opening cysteine and the closing phenylalanine or tryptophan. D genes are given only for firm matches. Only part of the rows carry a size: once, few, many, or a class if the clone is expanded.

d_call clone_size j_call v_call cdr3_nt cdr3_aa
- - TRBJ2-3 TRBV30 TGTGCCTGGAGTGTACTTCCGCCAGATACGCAGTATTTT CAWSVLPPDTQYF
- - TRBJ2-7 TRBV28 TGTGCCAGCAGTTCGTCCTCACTAGAAGTGGGCTCCTACGAGCAGTACTTC CASSSSSLEVGSYEQYF
- - TRBJ1-5 TRBV5-8 TGTGCCAGCAGCCGGGCGGGGGCAGGGAAGCAGCCCCAGCATTTT CASSRAGAGKQPQHF
TRBD2 - TRBJ2-7 TRBV5-1 TGCGCCAGCAGCTTGGAGCGGGGGCTTAGCGACGAGCAGTACTTC CASSLERGLSDEQYF
TRBD2 - TRBJ2-3 TRBV15 TGTGCCACCAGCAGAGTGGCTAGCGGGGGATCCACAGATACGCAGTATTTT CATSRVASGGSTDTQYF
- - TRBJ1-5 TRBV23-1 TGCGCCAGCAGTCCCCAGGGGCCAGGGCAGGGTCTCGGCAATCAGCCCCAGCATTTT CASSPQGPGQGLGNQPQHF
- once TRBJ2-2 TRBV29-1 TGCAGCGTTGCCTCTCGGACCGTTACCACCGGGGAGCTGTTTTTT CSVASRTVTTGELFF
- - TRBJ2-7 TRBV29-1 TGCAGCGTTGATGGTCTGACAGGCCACGTCAGGGAGCAGTACTTC CSVDGLTGHVREQYF
- - TRBJ2-7 TRBV9 TGTGCCAGCAGCGTAGCCCTGGAAGACTACGAGCAGTACTTC CASSVALEDYEQYF
TRBD2 - TRBJ2-2 TRBV29-1 TGCAGCGTTGATCCGGGACTAGCGGGAGAAGGGGCCGGGGAGCTGTTTTTT CSVDPGLAGEGAGELFF
- - TRBJ2-1 TRBV6-5 TGTGCCAGCAGCCGAGGACTATACGCCTACAATGAGCAGTTCTTC CASSRGLYAYNEQFF
TRBD2 - TRBJ2-7 TRBV4-1 TGCGCCAGCAGCCAAGGGGGAAGCGGGAGAATCCTCGAGCAGTACTTC CASSQGGSGRILEQYF
- - TRBJ1-1 TRBV4-2 TGTGCTAGCAGCCAAGAGGACAGACTGAACACTGAAGCTTTCTTT CASSQEDRLNTEAFF
TRBD2 - TRBJ2-5 TRBV6-5 TGTGCCAGCAACACACTAGCGGGAAGAGAGACCCAGTACTTC CASNTLAGRETQYF
TRBD2 - TRBJ2-7 TRBV9 TGTGCCAGCAGCGTAGTACTAGCGGGTACGGAGCAGTACTTC CASSVVLAGTEQYF
- - TRBJ2-1 TRBV28 TGTGCCAGCAGTTATAGTGAGCAGTTCTTC CASSYSEQFF
TRBD2 - TRBJ2-7 TRBV7-2 TGTGCCAGCAGCCCCGGCCGGGGGGCCTACGAGCAGTACTTC CASSPGRGAYEQYF
- - TRBJ1-4 TRBV5-8 TGTGCCAGCAGCTTGATGCCAGGGGATGAAAAACTGTTTTTT CASSLMPGDEKLFF
- once TRBJ1-1 TRBV19 TGTGCCAGTATCATCGGAAACACTGAAGCTTTCTTT CASIIGNTEAFF
TRBD2 - TRBJ2-3 TRBV7-9 TGTGCCAGCAGCTTTCAGGACCGGGAGGGATCTCACACAGATACGCAGTATTTT CASSFQDREGSHTDTQYF
TRBD2 few TRBJ2-7 TRBV6-1 TGTGCCAGCAGTGAAGCGCCGACCCGTCGACTAGCGGGAGGGCCCATTAACGAGCAGTACTTC CASSEAPTRRLAGGPINEQYF
TRBD2 - TRBJ2-7 TRBV27 TGTGCCAGCAGTCCGACGTCTAGCGGGACGTACGAGCAGTACTTC CASSPTSSGTYEQYF
- - TRBJ1-2 TRBV9 TGTGCCAGCACGGGGGCGAACTATGGCTACACCTTC CASTGANYGYTF
- - TRBJ2-5 TRBV9 TGTGCCAGCAGCCCCCGGTACCAAGAGACCCAGTACTTC CASSPRYQETQYF
- - TRBJ1-1 TRBV27 TGTGCCACCCAATCGAAGATCGGGGGGTTTGAAGCTTTCTTT CATQSKIGGFEAFF
- - TRBJ1-1 TRBV5-6 TGTGCCAGCAGCCCCCAGACGGGGAACACTGAAGCTTTCTTT CASSPQTGNTEAFF
- - TRBJ1-5 TRBV5-8 TGTGCCAACAGCCAGGACGGGATCAATCAGCCCCAGCATTTT CANSQDGINQPQHF
TRBD2 - TRBJ2-1 TRBV9 TGTGCCAGCAGCGTAGCGTTAAGCGGGAGAGACGAGCAGTTCTTC CASSVALSGRDEQFF
- - TRBJ2-1 TRBV10-1 TGCGCCAGCAGCAACCCGAGGGAAAGCTCCTACAATGAGCAGTTCTTC CASSNPRESSYNEQFF
- - TRBJ2-3 TRBV11-2 TGTGCCAGCAGCTTAGGTGGGACCAGCACAGATACGCAGTATTTT CASSLGGTSTDTQYF
- - TRBJ2-7 TRBV4-1 TGCGCCAGCAGCCAAGATTGGGGGCAATCCTCCTACGAGCAGTACTTC CASSQDWGQSSYEQYF
TRBD1 once TRBJ2-7 TRBV27 TGTGCCAGCAGTTCCCAATCGACAGGGTCCATCTACGAGCAGTACTTC CASSSQSTGSIYEQYF
TRBD2 - TRBJ2-1 TRBV13 TGTGCCAGCAGCGAGCGGGAGGTCCCTCCGGATGAGCAGTTCTTC CASSEREVPPDEQFF
- - TRBJ1-5 TRBV4-1 TGCGCCAGCGGCGAACAGGGTGACAATCAGCCCCAGCATTTT CASGEQGDNQPQHF
- - TRBJ2-1 TRBV19 TGTGCCACCTCGACCGACCAGAGCTCCTACAATGAGCAGTTCTTC CATSTDQSSYNEQFF
- - TRBJ2-1 TRBV7-9 TGTGCCAGCAGCTTAGCGGATGTAGGTTTCGGTGAGCAGTTCTTC CASSLADVGFGEQFF
- - TRBJ1-5 TRBV7-8 TGTGCCAGCAGCTTAAGGGCAGGGGAAAATCAGCCCCAGCATTTT CASSLRAGENQPQHF
- - TRBJ2-1 TRBV6-1 TGTGCCAGCAGATCGCCCTACAATGAGCAGTTCTTC CASRSPYNEQFF
- - TRBJ1-1 TRBV5-4 TGTGCCGGGCTGGGGGCAGGGACTGAAGCTTTCTTT CAGLGAGTEAFF
- - TRBJ2-5 TRBV4-1 TGCGCCAGCAGCCAACGGGGAGGTAGGGAGACCCAGTACTTC CASSQRGGRETQYF
TRBD1 - TRBJ1-4 TRBV25-1 TGTGCCAGCAGCGGTTGGACAGGGAATGAAAAACTGTTTTTT CASSGWTGNEKLFF
TRBD1 once TRBJ1-1 TRBV19 TGTGCCAGTAGTATACTAGGGGGCGCGGCTGAAGCTTTCTTT CASSILGGAAEAFF
- - TRBJ1-4 TRBV5-8 TGTGCCAGCAGCTTGAGGGCAACTAATGAAAAACTGTTTTTT CASSLRATNEKLFF
- - TRBJ2-4 TRBV5-4 TGTGCCAGCAGCTTGACCCAGGGGGGTACCAAAAACATTCAGTACTTC CASSLTQGGTKNIQYF
- - TRBJ2-7 TRBV11-2 TGTGCCAGCAGCTTCGGCGGAGCCGGCTACGAGCAGTACTTC CASSFGGAGYEQYF
TRBD2 - TRBJ2-7 TRBV7-8 TGTGCCAGCAGCTCCTGGACTAGCGGGGATTACGAGCAGTACTTC CASSSWTSGDYEQYF
- - TRBJ1-4 TRBV9 TGTGCCAGCAGCCCGGTGCAGGGTGAGGAAAAACTGTTTTTT CASSPVQGEEKLFF
- - TRBJ2-1 TRBV6-5 TGTGCCAGCAGTTACTCGAAAGGTTCCTACAATGAGCAGTTCTTC CASSYSKGSYNEQFF
- - TRBJ2-7 TRBV7-9 TGTGCCAGCAGCTTAGCGGCCGGGAGTGTCTACGAGCAGTACTTC CASSLAAGSVYEQYF
TRBD2 - TRBJ2-1 TRBV5-4 TGTGCCAGCAGCGCCGGGACTAGCTCAAAGTTCTTC CASSAGTSSKFF
- - TRBJ1-1 TRBV13 TGTGCCAGCAGCCCGGACCGCGGGGTCATGAACACTGAAGCTTTCTTT CASSPDRGVMNTEAFF
- - TRBJ2-1 TRBV30 TGTGCCTGGAGTCTGAGTACCGTCGAGCAGTTCTTC CAWSLSTVEQFF
TRBD1 - TRBJ2-7 TRBV27 TGTGCCAGCAGTTTTGGGACAGGAACCTACGAGCAGTACTTC CASSFGTGTYEQYF
TRBD2 - TRBJ2-7 TRBV27 TGTGCCAGCAGTGCCACTAGCGGGTACGAGCAGTACTTC CASSATSGYEQYF
- - TRBJ2-7 TRBV6-6 TGTGCCAGCAGTTACTCGGGTAGCGTATCCTTC CASSYSGSVSF
- - TRBJ2-1 TRBV27 TGTGCCAGCAGTTTATTTGGCTCCTACAATGAGCAGTTCTTC CASSLFGSYNEQFF